The 26 T cell receptor beta chains presented below share a single source sample, sequenced in a study of blood T cell repertoires in COVID-19. The method was immunoSEQ multiplex PCR; TCRdb's version includes in-frame clones alone and lacks a portion of them. The data contain roughly 55,000 clones, 75% to 90% of them singletons. The sequencing sample was made of peripheral blood. The receptors come from a woman aged 55-69 years with acute or convalescent COVID-19.

This chain uses TRBV11-2 with TRBJ2-5, with D maybe TRBD2 (5 bases). V was cut by 0 bases and J by 4 bases, with 12 bases left in between. Germline assignment: CDR1 SGHAT and CDR2 FQNNGV. The CDR3 extends over 15 amino acids. CDR3 nucleotides: TGTGCCAGCAGCTTAGAGGGGAGTCGGATAGAGACCCAGTACTTC. Its translation: CASSLEGSRIETQYF.

The table lists this clone with a count of one. The chain employs TRBV11-3 and TRBJ2-7, with TRBD2 as a possible D gene (6 bases). V was clipped by 5 bases and J by 1 base, with 12 bases between them. This CDR3 has 14 residues. Germline values: CDR1 SGHNT, CDR2 YENEEA. In DNA, the CDR3 is TGTGCCAGCAGCCCGGGGGACGGGTCCTACGAGCAGTACTTC. Protein product: CASSPGDGSYEQYF.

The chain couples TRBV7-9 to TRBJ2-1; TRBD2 matches 7 bases. V shed 4 bases and J 8 bases; nucleotides not matched to a gene: 14. Germline CDR1 and CDR2: SEHNR and FQNEAQ (reference sequence). The CDR3 extends over 16 amino acids. CDR3 protein: CASSSLGQRDPHEQFF. The CDR3 bases are TGTGCCAGCAGCTCTCTCGGGCAGCGGGACCCCCATGAGCAGTTCTTC.

This clone has more than one count but fewer than ten. The chain uses TRBV5-1 and TRBJ2-6; 8 positions agree with TRBD2. With 4 bases clipped from V and 2 bases from J, the junction kept 5 bases outside the gene matches. The CDR3 runs to 16 residues. Germline loops: CDR1 SGHRS, CDR2 YFSETQ. CDR3 region: CASSQYGGAGANVLTF. The CDR3 region has the DNA TGCGCCAGCAGCCAGTACGGGGGGGCTGGGGCCAACGTCCTGACTTTC.

The chain recombines TRBV10-3 with TRBJ1-1; D is possibly TRBD1 (6 bases). The CDR3 has 13 residues. Germline CDR1 ENHRY, CDR2 SYGVKD. V was clipped by 8 bases and J by 0 bases, with 10 bases between them. CDR3 sequence (DNA): TGTGCCATCTCAGGACAGATGAACACTGAAGCTTTCTTT. Its translation: CAISGQMNTEAFF.

CDR3 in DNA: TGTGCCAGCAAAGGGAAACAGGGGATGCATGGCTACACCTTC. This translates into CASKGKQGMHGYTF. This chain links TRBV2 with TRBJ1-2; 7 bases match TRBD1. V trimming: 7 bases; J trimming: 6 bases; junction bases outside the gene matches: 11. Per the germline V gene, CDR1 is SNHLY and CDR2 is FYNNEI. The CDR3 consists of 14 residues.

This chain links TRBV28 with TRBJ1-2; perhaps TRBD1 as D (5 bases). Trimming took 7 bases from V and 8 from J, leaving 14 bases between them. This CDR3 spans 12 amino acids. From germline, CDR1 is MDHEN and CDR2 SYDVKM. CDR3 in DNA: TGTGCCAGCACCCAGGGAGGGAAAGGCTACACCTTC. This translates into CASTQGGKGYTF.

The chain joins TRBV27 to TRBJ2-2, with 8 bases identical to TRBD2. This CDR3 has 15 residues. The germline CDR1 and CDR2 sequences are MNHEY and SMNVEV (reference sequence). J gave up 7 bases and V 3 bases, and 7 bases lay outside the gene matches. The chain's CDR3 is CASSFRGRSGGELFF. CDR3 DNA sequence: TGTGCCAGCAGTTTCCGCGGGAGGTCCGGCGGGGAGCTGTTTTTT.

The chain links TRBV6-5 to TRBJ1-1; D ambiguous. The length of the CDR3 is 13 residues. Germline assignment: CDR1 MNHEY and CDR2 SVGAGI. V lost 2 bases and J lost 7, with 11 bases in between. CDR3 nucleotides: TGTGCCAGCAGTTACCTCCGGAGAGGTGAAGCTTTCTTT. Translation gives CASSYLRRGEAFF.

The CDR3 DNA follows: TGTGCCAGCAGCTTATCCGGTTCGGGAGCGGGGGGCCAAGATACGCAGTATTTT. Amino acid sequence: CASSLSGSGAGGQDTQYF. The rearrangement links TRBV11-2 to TRBJ2-3; TRBD2 agrees at 9 bases. The V gene end was trimmed by 2 bases and the J gene end by 5 bases; junction bases not matched to a gene: 14. The CDR3 extends over 18 amino acids. The germline V gene has CDR1 SGHAT and CDR2 FQNNGV.

This clone has a single count. The chain joins TRBV19 to TRBJ2-1; 10 nucleotides align to TRBD2. Trimming cost V 7 bases and J 10 bases; bases outside gene matches: 13. The CDR3 has 15 residues. Germline V gene data show CDR1 as LNHDA and CDR2 as SQIVND (reference sequence). CDR3 amino acids: CASMSWASGRGEQFF. CDR3 coding DNA: TGTGCCAGTATGTCCTGGGCTAGCGGGAGAGGAGAGCAGTTCTTC.

The gene calls are TRBV4-1 and TRBJ1-1; 7 bases align to TRBD1. V was clipped by 4 bases and J by 4 bases; unmatched bases: 6. CDR1 is MGHRA and CDR2 is YSYEKL in the germline V gene. CDR3 size: 14 residues. CDR3 in amino acids: CASSRTQGITEAFF. The DNA for the CDR3 is TGCGCCAGCAGCCGTACACAGGGGATCACTGAAGCTTTCTTT.

Only one count was recorded for this clone. This sequence joins TRBV18 and TRBJ1-4; a possible D gene is TRBD1 (5 bases). Trimming shortened V by 1 base and J by 0 bases, and 15 bases separated the two germline ends. The CDR3 is 18 residues long. Germline values: CDR1 KGHSH, CDR2 LQKENI. CDR3 sequence: CASSPRRQQGATNEKLFF. CDR3 nucleotide sequence: TGTGCCAGCTCACCACGTAGACAGCAGGGCGCAACTAATGAAAAACTGTTTTTT.

The V and J genes are TRBV18 and TRBJ1-2; D not resolved. Germline loops: CDR1 KGHSH, CDR2 LQKENI. Trimming took 0 bases from V and 4 from J, leaving 12 bases between them. This CDR3 is 15 amino acids long. The CDR3 DNA reads TGTGCCAGCTCACCACCGGAGGTCTATATCTATGGCTACACCTTC. Protein: CASSPPEVYIYGYTF.

The chain combines TRBV5-4 with TRBJ2-5; D is unclear. The germline gives CDR1 SGHNT, CDR2 YYREEE (reference sequence). The V gene lost 0 bases and the J gene lost 2 bases, with 14 bases spanning the gap. This CDR3 has 16 residues. CDR3 loop: CASSLAPSQKQETQYF. CDR3 DNA: TGTGCCAGCAGCTTGGCCCCGTCGCAGAAGCAAGAGACCCAGTACTTC. Supplemented by reference TRBV5-4 and TRBJ2-5, the full variable domain reads ETGVTQSPTHLIKTRGQQVTLRCSSQSGHNTVSWYQQALGQGPQFIFQYYREEENGRGNFPPRFSGLQFPNYSSELNVNALELDDSALYLCASSLAPSQKQETQYFGPGTRLLVL.

V usage is TRBV6-5 and J usage is TRBJ2-1; D call uncertain. This CDR3 contains 15 residues. CDR1 and CDR2 from the germline V gene are MNHEY and SVGAGI. The V end was cut by 0 bases, the J end by 5 bases, with 11 bases between. The CDR3 protein is CASSYSPPRNNEQFF. The CDR3 DNA reads as TGTGCCAGCAGTTACTCGCCACCGAGGAACAATGAGCAGTTCTTC.

The V and J genes are TRBV9 and TRBJ1-3; a possible D gene is TRBD1 (5 bases). The CDR3 has 14 residues. CDR1 is SGDLS and CDR2 is YYNGEE in the germline V gene. The V gene lost 3 bases and the J gene lost 0 bases, with 7 bases spanning the gap. The CDR3 DNA sequence: TGTGCCAGCAGCGGACAGAGCTCTGGAAACACCATATATTTT. This codes for CASSGQSSGNTIYF. The full variable domain, its missing parts supplied by reference TRBV9 and TRBJ1-3, is DSGVTQTPKHLITATGQRVTLRCSPRSGDLSVYWYQQSLDQGLQFLIQYYNGEERAKGNILERFSAQQFPDLHSELNLSSLELGDSALYFCASSGQSSGNTIYFGEGSWLTVV.

This clone was observed a handful of times. This sequence joins TRBV7-9 and TRBJ1-4, with D perhaps TRBD1 (5 bases). The CDR3 totals 15 residues. Deletions cut 0 bases from V and 0 bases from J, with 5 bases between. CDR1 and CDR2 from the germline V gene are SEHNR and FQNEAQ (reference sequence). In nucleotides, the CDR3 is TGTGCCAGCAGCTTAGCAGGGGCAACTAATGAAAAACTGTTTTTT. Translating it yields CASSLAGATNEKLFF.

The chain employs TRBV11-2 and TRBJ2-5; 7 bases are a match to TRBD2. Germline assignment: CDR1 SGHAT and CDR2 FQNNGV. This CDR3 has 15 amino acids. Losses at the gene ends were 5 bases for V and 4 bases for J; bases not matched to a gene: 10. The CDR3 spells CASSRFGPSGETQYF. DNA of the CDR3: TGTGCCAGCAGCCGATTTGGACCTAGCGGAGAGACCCAGTACTTC.

V is TRBV19 and J is TRBJ1-1, with 8 bases identical to TRBD1. With V trimmed by 7 bases and J by 1 base, 11 bases remained unmatched. The CDR3 totals 16 residues. Germline V gene sequence: CDR1 LNHDA, CDR2 SQIVND (reference sequence). The chain's CDR3 is CASTNFRGQGNTEAFF. CDR3 coding DNA: TGTGCCAGTACCAACTTCAGGGGGCAGGGGAACACTGAAGCTTTCTTT.

This rearrangement joins TRBV19 to TRBJ2-1; D might be TRBD2 (7 bases). The germline gives CDR1 LNHDA, CDR2 SQIVND (reference sequence). This CDR3 contains 15 residues. The germline V and J ends were trimmed by 7 bases and 9 bases, with 22 bases remaining between them. CDR3 coding DNA: TGTGCCAGTACCGAGGGGGACTACTCTCGGGGTGAGCAGTTCTTC. Its translation: CASTEGDYSRGEQFF.

The J gene is TRBJ1-5, the V gene TRBV20-1; D might be TRBD1 (6 bases). Germline V CDR1 and CDR2: DFQATT, SNEGSKA (reference sequence). CDR3 length: 16 residues. Between the trimmed V and J ends, which lost 3 bases and 4 bases, there was a span of 19 bases. In DNA form, the CDR3 reads TGCAGTGCTAGTGGGGCGGGGGCCACGTTAAATCAGCCCCAGCATTTT. Amino acids: CSASGAGATLNQPQHF.

In the case of this clone: Additional DNA sequences in this sample encode the identical CDR3. The rearrangement links TRBV19 to TRBJ1-1, with 9 bases matching TRBD1. V dropped 5 bases and J dropped 1; count of bases not matched to a gene: 5. The CDR3 covers 15 residues. CDR1 and CDR2 from the germline V gene are LNHDA and SQIVND (reference sequence). The CDR3 DNA follows: TGTGCCAGTAGTGACTACAGGGGGCCGAACACTGAAGCTTTCTTT. This encodes CASSDYRGPNTEAFF.

This chain joins TRBV12-3 or TRBV12-4 and TRBJ2-1; tentatively, D is TRBD2 (5 bases). The CDR3 spans 12 residues. Trimming stripped 4 bases from V and 7 bases from J, with 8 bases between. The CDR3 reads CASSYTGNEQFF. CDR3 in DNA: TGTGCCAGCAGTTATACGGGGAATGAGCAGTTCTTC.

This rearrangement joins TRBV6-5 to TRBJ1-3; D might be TRBD1 (5 bases). This CDR3 spans 15 amino acids. Trimming removed 8 bases from V and 0 bases from J, with 14 bases in between. In germline, CDR1 is MNHEY, CDR2 SVGAGI. CDR3 in amino acids: CASQGLMSSGNTIYF. The CDR3 coding sequence is TGTGCCAGCCAGGGTCTGATGAGCTCTGGAAACACCATATATTTT.

This sequence joins TRBV15 and TRBJ1-2; TRBD1 is a possible D gene (5 bases). CDR3 length: 14 residues. CDR1 is LNHNV and CDR2 is YYDKDF in the germline V gene (reference sequence). Deletions cut 0 bases from V and 5 bases from J, with 10 bases between. This chain's CDR3 is CATSRETREYGYTF. CDR3 in DNA: TGTGCCACCAGCAGAGAGACCAGGGAATATGGCTACACCTTC.